This TCR beta chain was identified in a study of PD-L1 blockade in urothelial cancer. Overall study context: Patients had been given 0 to 3 earlier chemotherapy regimens. Blood samples contained a median about 150,000 T cells.

Noted time point: peripheral blood 6 weeks after treatment start. Profiling relied on immunoSEQ multiplex PCR, and the TCRdb table lists in-frame clones only, not all of them. Among more than 90,000 clones, less than 90% were seen once, and the ten largest hold roughly 8%. V lost 4 bases to trimming and J lost 4 bases; unmatched junction nucleotides: 11. The CDR3 has 16 amino acids. CDR1 is SGHDT and CDR2 is YYEEEE in the germline V gene. The receptor was derived from a man between 65 and 85 years old with urothelial cancer. This chain joins TRBV5-6 and TRBJ1-2; 9 bases fit TRBD1. Material: PBMCs, obtained around atezolizumab (anti-PD-L1) treatment. The CDR3, as DNA: TGTGCCAGCAGCCCCACAGGACAGGGGATCGGCTATGGCTACACCTTC. Translation: CASSPTGQGIGYGYTF. Full variable domain (missing parts from reference TRBV5-6 and TRBJ1-2): DAGVTQSPTHLIKTRGQQVTLRCSPKSGHDTVSWYQQALGQGPQFIFQYYEEEERQRGNFPDRFSGHQFPNYSSELNVNALLLGDSALYLCASSPTGQGIGYGYTFGSGTRLTVV.